The 15 T cell receptor beta chains below come from one sample, sequenced in a study of blood T cells in healthy people across ages. Next came a second PCR, run for roughly 7 to 12 cycles, which used a sample-barcoded 5' primer along with a J-beta primer mix. One entry per CDR3 protein results from TCRdb running MiXCR on the 5' RACE reads. The data contain about 680,000 distinct CDR3 sequences, around half of them singletons. The sequenced sample consisted of blood. These receptors were collected from a woman aged 60-70 years in good health.

The V gene is TRBV11-2, the J gene TRBJ1-2, with D unclear. The V gene lost 5 bases and the J gene lost 1 base, with 23 bases spanning the gap. The CDR3 is 18 amino acids. Germline V gene lookup returns CDR1 SGHAT and CDR2 FQNNGV. The CDR3 here is CASSPTRPSQHINYGYTF. DNA for the CDR3: TGTGCCAGCAGCCCCACAAGGCCTTCGCAACACATTAACTATGGCTACACCTTC.

In this sample, this clonotype turned up a few times. The chain couples TRBV30 to TRBJ2-3, with 9 positions matching TRBD1. The trim removed 2 bases at V and 5 bases at J, leaving 5 bases unmatched. The CDR3 runs 14 residues. Germline values: CDR1 GTSNPN, CDR2 SVGIG (reference sequence). The CDR3 nucleotides read TGTGCCTGGAGTCCGGGACAGGGAAGAGATACGCAGTATTTT. This sequence encodes CAWSPGQGRDTQYF.

This chain uses TRBV3-1 with TRBJ1-1; 8 bases fit TRBD1. The CDR3 contains 14 residues. Unmatched junction bases numbered 3, after V lost 3 bases and J lost 3 bases. CDR1 is LGHDT and CDR2 is YNNKEL in the germline V gene (reference sequence). The CDR3 is CASSQTGVDTEAFF. CDR3 coding DNA: TGTGCCAGCAGCCAGACAGGGGTTGACACTGAAGCTTTCTTT.

The genes are TRBV20-1 and TRBJ2-4; TRBD2 is a possible D gene (6 bases). V lost 2 bases to trimming and J lost 0 bases, with 11 bases between them. Germline CDR1 is DFQATT and CDR2 is SNEGSKA (reference sequence). CDR3 size: 15 residues. CDR3 sequence (DNA): TGCAGTGCTAGAATGAGGGAGGTAGCCAAAAACATTCAGTACTTC. Its protein is CSARMREVAKNIQYF.

V is TRBV19 and J is TRBJ2-1; 9 bases agree with TRBD2. The CDR3 is made up of 17 amino acids. The V gene's germline CDR1 is LNHDA and CDR2 SQIVND (reference sequence). With 6 bases clipped from V and 10 bases from J, the junction kept 19 bases outside the gene matches. The CDR3 spells CASRALEAGGPRREQFF. CDR3 coding DNA: TGTGCCAGTAGGGCCTTGGAGGCGGGAGGGCCACGGCGGGAGCAGTTCTTC.

The rearrangement uses TRBV7-2 and TRBJ2-1; 10 nucleotides align to TRBD2. CDR3 length: 16 amino acids. Germline values: CDR1 SGHTA, CDR2 FQGNSA. J was trimmed by 5 bases and V by 0 bases; bases with no gene match: 4. The CDR3 protein is CASSLAVGLANNEQFF. Written as DNA, the CDR3 is TGTGCCAGCAGCTTAGCCGTGGGACTAGCGAACAATGAGCAGTTCTTC.

This clonotype showed up just once. The CDR3 loop is CASSAGRITGELFF. The CDR3 DNA reads as TGTGCCAGCAGCGCGGGACGTATCACCGGGGAGCTGTTTTTT. The rearrangement joins TRBV7-2 to TRBJ2-2, with a tentative D call TRBD2 (6 bases). The germline V and J ends were trimmed by 5 bases and 4 bases, with 11 bases remaining between them. Germline V gene lookup returns CDR1 SGHTA and CDR2 FQGNSA. The CDR3 spans 14 residues.

A word on this clonotype: Mismatch with germline at one junction end may stem from a read error. The chain couples TRBV20-1 to TRBJ2-3; D is perhaps TRBD1 (7 bases). Germline loops: CDR1 DFQATT, CDR2 SNEGSKA (reference sequence). This CDR3 is built from 14 residues. CDR3 DNA sequence: TGCAGTGCTTCACAGGGGACTTACACAGAGACGCAGTATTTT. This translates into CSASQGTYTETQYF.

This clonotype appeared a few times. This chain connects TRBV25-1 to TRBJ2-5, with D perhaps TRBD2 (6 bases). The CDR3 spans 15 residues. CDR1 is MGHDK and CDR2 is SYGVNS in the germline V gene. Trimming removed 5 bases from V and 4 bases from J, with 17 bases in between. The CDR3 sequence is CASSQTGTGPETQYF. The CDR3 DNA reads as TGTGCCAGCAGTCAAACCGGGACTGGGCCAGAGACCCAGTACTTC.

The chain uses TRBV27 and TRBJ1-5; no reliable D call. This CDR3 spans 14 amino acids. V lost 6 bases, J lost 0 bases, and 9 bases lay in between. Germline loops: CDR1 MNHEY, CDR2 SMNVEV (reference sequence). The CDR3 region is CASRAEYSNQPQHF. DNA for the CDR3: TGTGCCAGCAGAGCAGAGTATAGCAATCAGCCCCAGCATTTT.

This chain connects TRBV7-2 to TRBJ2-7, with TRBD1 identical over 8 bases. Germline loops: CDR1 SGHTA, CDR2 FQGNSA. The CDR3 totals 14 residues. The V segment lost 2 bases and the J segment 3 bases; nucleotides outside the gene matches: 3. This chain's CDR3 is CASSLYRGDYEQYF. Here the CDR3 DNA reads TGTGCCAGCAGCTTATACAGGGGGGACTACGAGCAGTACTTC.

The chain combines TRBV7-9 with TRBJ2-1, with 11 bases aligning to TRBD2. The V gene's germline CDR1 is SEHNR and CDR2 FQNEAQ (reference sequence). V shed 1 base, J shed 10 bases, and the junction held 6 bases outside the gene matches. There are 15 residues in the CDR3. CDR3 loop: CASSLELAGVEEQFF. CDR3 nucleotides: TGTGCCAGCAGCTTAGAACTAGCGGGAGTAGAGGAGCAGTTCTTC. The complete variable domain, with remaining parts taken from reference TRBV7-9 and TRBJ2-1, reads DTGVSQNPRHKITKRGQNVTFRCDPISEHNRLYWYRQTLGQGPEFLTYFQNEAQLEKSRLLSDRFSAERPKGSFSTLEIQRTEQGDSAMYLCASSLELAGVEEQFFGPGTRLTVL.

J is TRBJ2-7 and V is TRBV18; no firm D call. Germline CDR1 and CDR2: KGHSH and LQKENI. Trimming took 4 bases from V and 1 from J, leaving 11 bases between them. The CDR3 is 14 residues long. This chain's CDR3 is CASSLTDGSYEQYF. The CDR3 DNA reads as TGTGCCAGCTCACTGACGGACGGATCCTACGAGCAGTACTTC. Full variable domain (outside the CDR3, taken from reference TRBV18 and TRBJ2-7): NAGVMQNPRHLVRRRGQEARLRCSPMKGHSHVYWYRQLPEEGLKFMVYLQKENIIDESGMPKERFSAEFPKEGPSILRIQQVVRGDSAAYFCASSLTDGSYEQYFGPGTRLTVT.

This chain links TRBV18 with TRBJ2-3, with TRBD1 matching over 7 bases. CDR3 length: 15 amino acids. Germline values: CDR1 KGHSH, CDR2 LQKENI. Unmatched junction bases numbered 7, after V lost 6 bases and J lost 1 base. The CDR3 region has the DNA TGTGCCAGCTCCCCAGGGGGTAGCGGCACAGATACGCAGTATTTT. This gives the protein CASSPGGSGTDTQYF. Combining the CDR3 with reference TRBV18 and TRBJ2-3 gives the whole variable domain NAGVMQNPRHLVRRRGQEARLRCSPMKGHSHVYWYRQLPEEGLKFMVYLQKENIIDESGMPKERFSAEFPKEGPSILRIQQVVRGDSAAYFCASSPGGSGTDTQYFGPGTRLTVL.

The rearrangement joins TRBV7-2 to TRBJ2-3; no reliable D call. The CDR3 runs 14 residues. V lost 6 bases, J lost 2 bases, and 12 bases lay in between. Germline V gives CDR1 SGHTA, CDR2 FQGNSA. Here the CDR3 DNA reads TGTGCCAGCAGGGAGAGTCGATTCACAGATACGCAGTATTTT. Translated: CASRESRFTDTQYF.